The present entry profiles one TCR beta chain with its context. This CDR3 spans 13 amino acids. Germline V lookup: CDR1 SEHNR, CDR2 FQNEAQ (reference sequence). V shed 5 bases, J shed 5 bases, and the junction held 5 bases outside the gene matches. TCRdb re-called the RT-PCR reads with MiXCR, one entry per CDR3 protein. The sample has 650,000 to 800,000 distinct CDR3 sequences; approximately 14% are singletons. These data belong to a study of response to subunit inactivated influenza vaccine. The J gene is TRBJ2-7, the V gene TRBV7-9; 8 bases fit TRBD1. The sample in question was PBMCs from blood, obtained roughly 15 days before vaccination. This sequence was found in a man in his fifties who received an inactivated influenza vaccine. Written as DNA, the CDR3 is TGTGCCAGCAGCACTGGACAGGGAGACGAGCAGTACTTC. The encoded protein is CASSTGQGDEQYF.